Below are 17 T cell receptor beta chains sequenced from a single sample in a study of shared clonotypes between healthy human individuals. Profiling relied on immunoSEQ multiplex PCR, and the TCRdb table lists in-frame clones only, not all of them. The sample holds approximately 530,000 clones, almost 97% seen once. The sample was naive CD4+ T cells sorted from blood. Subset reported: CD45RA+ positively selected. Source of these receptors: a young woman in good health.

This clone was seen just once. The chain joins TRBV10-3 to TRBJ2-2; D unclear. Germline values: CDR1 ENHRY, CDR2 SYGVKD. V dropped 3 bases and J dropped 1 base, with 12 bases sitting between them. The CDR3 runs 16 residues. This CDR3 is CAISDVRQENTGELFF. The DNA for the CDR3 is TGTGCCATCAGTGACGTTCGACAAGAGAACACCGGGGAGCTGTTTTTT.

The chain's CDR3 is CASSRPGREISGYTF. The DNA for the CDR3 is TGTGCCAGCAGTCGACCGGGACGGGAAATTAGTGGCTACACCTTC. The chain has TRBV28 and TRBJ1-2; maybe TRBD1 (5 bases). The CDR3 contains 15 residues. Per the germline V gene, CDR1 is MDHEN and CDR2 is SYDVKM. V lost 5 bases to trimming and J lost 7 bases, with 20 bases between them.

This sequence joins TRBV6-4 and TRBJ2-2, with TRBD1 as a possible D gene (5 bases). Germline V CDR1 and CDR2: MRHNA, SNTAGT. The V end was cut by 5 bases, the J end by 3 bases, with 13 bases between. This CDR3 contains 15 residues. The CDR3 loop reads CASSPTWGDTGELFF. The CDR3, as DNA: TGTGCCAGCAGTCCGACTTGGGGCGACACCGGGGAGCTGTTTTTT.

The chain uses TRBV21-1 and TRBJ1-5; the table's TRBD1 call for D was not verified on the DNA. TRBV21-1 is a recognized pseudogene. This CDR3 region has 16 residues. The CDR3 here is CASSKGSGFLDQPQHF. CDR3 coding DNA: TGTGCCAGCAGCAAAGGATCAGGTTTTTTGGATCAGCCCCAGCATTTT.

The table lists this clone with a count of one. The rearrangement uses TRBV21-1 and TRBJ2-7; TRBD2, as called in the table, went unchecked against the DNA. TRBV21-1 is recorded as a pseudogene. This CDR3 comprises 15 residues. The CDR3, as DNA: TGTGCCAGCAGCACTACTAGCGGGATGGCTTGCGAGCAGTACTTC. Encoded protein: CASSTTSGMACEQYF.

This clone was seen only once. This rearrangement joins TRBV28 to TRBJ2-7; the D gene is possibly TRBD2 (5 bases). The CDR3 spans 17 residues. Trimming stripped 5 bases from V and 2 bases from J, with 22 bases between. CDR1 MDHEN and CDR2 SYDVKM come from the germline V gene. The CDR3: CASSPGVLAGRTYEQYF. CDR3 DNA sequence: TGTGCCAGCAGTCCCGGGGTGTTGGCGGGCAGAACCTACGAGCAGTACTTC.

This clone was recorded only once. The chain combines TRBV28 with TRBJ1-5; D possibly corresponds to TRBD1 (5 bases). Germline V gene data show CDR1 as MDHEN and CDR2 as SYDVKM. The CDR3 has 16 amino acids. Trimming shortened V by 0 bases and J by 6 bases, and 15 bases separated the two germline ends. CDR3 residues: CASSLWTELAVQPQHF. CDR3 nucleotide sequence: TGTGCCAGCAGTTTATGGACAGAATTAGCTGTTCAGCCCCAGCATTTT.

The CDR3 coding sequence is TGTGCCAGTAGTGCTCAGAGGAGCTATGGCTACACCTTC. This sequence encodes CASSAQRSYGYTF. The rearrangement links TRBV19 to TRBJ1-2; no firm D call. Germline V gene lookup returns CDR1 LNHDA and CDR2 SQIVND (reference sequence). V shed 5 bases and J shed 4 bases, with 11 bases lying between them. CDR3 length equals 13 residues.

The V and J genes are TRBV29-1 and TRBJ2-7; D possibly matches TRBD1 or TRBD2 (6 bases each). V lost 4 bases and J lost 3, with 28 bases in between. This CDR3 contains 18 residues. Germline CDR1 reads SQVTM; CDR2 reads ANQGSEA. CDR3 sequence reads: CSVAEQGRGALGLYEQYF. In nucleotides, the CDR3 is TGCAGCGTTGCAGAGCAGGGTAGGGGGGCCCTGGGGCTCTACGAGCAGTACTTC.

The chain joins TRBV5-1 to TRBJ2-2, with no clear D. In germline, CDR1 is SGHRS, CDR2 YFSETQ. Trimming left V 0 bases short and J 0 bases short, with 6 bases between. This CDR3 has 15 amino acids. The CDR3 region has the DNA TGCGCCAGCAGCTTGGCCACCACGAACACCGGGGAGCTGTTTTTT. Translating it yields CASSLATTNTGELFF.

The CDR3 coding sequence is TGTGCCAGTAGTATGGGGTTTCAAACAGACAAAAACATTCAGTACTTC. Protein product: CASSMGFQTDKNIQYF. The rearrangement links TRBV19 to TRBJ2-4; D is unclear. V dropped 3 bases and J dropped 3 bases, with 15 bases sitting between them. The CDR3 extends over 16 amino acids. Germline CDR1 LNHDA, CDR2 SQIVND (reference sequence).

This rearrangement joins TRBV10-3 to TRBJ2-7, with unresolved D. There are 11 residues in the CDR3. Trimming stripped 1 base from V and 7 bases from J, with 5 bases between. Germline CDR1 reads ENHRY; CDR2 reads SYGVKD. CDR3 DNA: TGTGCCATCAGTGAGTTTTATGAGCAGTACTTC. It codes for CAISEFYEQYF.

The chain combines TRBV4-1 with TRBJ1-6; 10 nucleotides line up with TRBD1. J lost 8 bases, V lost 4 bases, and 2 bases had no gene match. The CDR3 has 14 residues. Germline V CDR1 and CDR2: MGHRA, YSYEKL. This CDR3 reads CASSRGQGDSPLHF. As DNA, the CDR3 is TGCGCCAGCAGCCGCGGACAGGGGGATTCACCCCTCCACTTT.

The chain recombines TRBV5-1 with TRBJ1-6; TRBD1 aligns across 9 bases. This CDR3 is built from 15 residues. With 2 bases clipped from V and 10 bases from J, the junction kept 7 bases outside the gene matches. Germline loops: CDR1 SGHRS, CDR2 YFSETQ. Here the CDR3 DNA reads TGCGCCAGCAGCTTCCGGGACAGGGAGTCATCACCCCTCCACTTT. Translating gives CASSFRDRESSPLHF.

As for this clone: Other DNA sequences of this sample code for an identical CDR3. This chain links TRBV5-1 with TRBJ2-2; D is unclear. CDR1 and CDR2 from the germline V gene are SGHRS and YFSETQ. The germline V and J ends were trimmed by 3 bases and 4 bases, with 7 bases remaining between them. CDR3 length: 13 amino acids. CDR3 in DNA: TGCGCCAGCAGCTCAGGTGGCACCGGGGAGCTGTTTTTT. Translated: CASSSGGTGELFF.

The CDR3 DNA is TGTGCCACCAGCAGACTCGGACACTCCGACTTAAGCAATCAGCCCCAGCATTTT. Translated, it gives CATSRLGHSDLSNQPQHF. V gene TRBV15 combines with J gene TRBJ1-5; TRBD1 is a possible D gene (5 bases). This CDR3 has 18 amino acids. Per germline, CDR1 LNHNV and CDR2 YYDKDF (reference sequence). V lost 2 bases and J lost 1, with 18 bases in between.

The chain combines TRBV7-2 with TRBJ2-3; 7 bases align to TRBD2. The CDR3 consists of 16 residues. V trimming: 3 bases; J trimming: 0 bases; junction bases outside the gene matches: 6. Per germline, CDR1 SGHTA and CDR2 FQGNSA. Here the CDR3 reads CASSLGRDTSTDTQYF. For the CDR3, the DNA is TGTGCCAGCAGCTTGGGGAGGGATACTAGCACAGATACGCAGTATTTT.